Below, one TCR beta chain is given with its context. Its antigen is currently unknown. Other nucleotide sequences from this sample produce the same CDR3. This record comes from a study of shared clonotypes between healthy human individuals. Study observations and caveats: Some naive CD4 clonotypes, about 5%, turned up in common across a few donors.

The CDR3 sequence is 11 residues long. Germline CDR1 MDHEN, CDR2 SYDVKM. V gave up 6 bases and J gave up 5 bases, with 7 bases separating them. When replicate PCRs were run on sorted subsets, they used around 200 ng DNA, approximately 27,000 T cell genomes. The protocol was immunoSEQ multiplex PCR, while the TCRdb copy is restricted to in-frame clones and leaves out a portion. The sample has over 2 million clones; just under 95% are singletons. V usage is TRBV28 and J usage is TRBJ1-2; D is ambiguous. Sequencing was carried out using naive CD4+ T cells from PBMCs. Subset of the sample: CD45RA+ positively selected. The source of this sequence is a man between 18 and 35 years old in good health. Some clones in this sample may be carry-over from other donors' samples. The CDR3 reads CASSSDYGYTF. Here the CDR3 DNA reads TGTGCCAGCAGCTCTGATTATGGCTACACCTTC.